The 8 T cell receptor beta chains in this list originate from one sample, sequenced in a study of breast tumors, draining lymph nodes, adjacent tissues. One entry per CDR3 protein results from TCRdb running MiXCR on the multiplex PCR reads. Altogether some 130,000 distinct CDR3 sequences are present, 20% being singletons, with the ten largest covering roughly 3.6%. Breast cancer patients provided tissue from their axillary draining lymph nodes. The sample comprised axillary lymph node tissue. These receptors were taken from a female donor with breast cancer. Some clones in this sample may be carry-over from other donors' samples.

A note on this clonotype: A much larger clone is a single base away; this may be a read error. This rearrangement joins TRBV7-9 to TRBJ2-3; possible D gene TRBD1, 7 bases. The germline V gene has CDR1 SEHNR and CDR2 FQNEAQ (reference sequence). CDR3 size: 15 residues. The DNA of the CDR3 is TGTGCCAGCAGCTTAGCGCGGGACAGAGTATATGCGCAGTGTTTT. Residues: CASSLARDRVYAQCF.

Regarding this clonotype: Because the CDR3 is missing its conserved closing phenylalanine or tryptophan, this is likely a read error. The rearrangement uses TRBV30 and TRBJ2-7; 9 bases line up with TRBD1. This CDR3 is 13 amino acids long. The V gene end was trimmed by 6 bases and the J gene end by 6 bases; junction bases not matched to a gene: 9. Germline CDR1 GTSNPN, CDR2 SVGIG (reference sequence). In DNA, the CDR3 is TGTGCCTGCCTGGGACAGGGCCCTACCGAGCAGTACTCC. This encodes CACLGQGPTEQYS.

V and J are TRBV12-3 or TRBV12-4 and TRBJ2-7, with 9 bases matching TRBD2. V lost 5 bases and J lost 0; bases outside the gene matches: 5. The CDR3 runs 15 residues. CDR3 nucleotide sequence: TGTGCCAGCAGTCCTAGCGGGATCCTCTCCTACGAGCAGTACTTC. This codes for CASSPSGILSYEQYF.

This clonotype came up a few times. CDR3 loop: CASSLKGQGIEKLFF. CDR3 nucleotides: TGTGCCAGCAGCTTGAAAGGACAAGGAATAGAAAAACTGTTTTTT. V gene TRBV5-4 combines with J gene TRBJ1-4; tentatively, D is TRBD1 (5 bases). The V gene's germline CDR1 is SGHNT and CDR2 YYREEE (reference sequence). Trimming shortened V by 1 base and J by 8 bases, and 15 bases separated the two germline ends. The CDR3 is made up of 15 amino acids.

At least ten counts were recorded for this clonotype. At one boundary the junction diverges from the germline segment, which might be a read error. In nucleotides, the CDR3 is TGCGCCAGCAGCTTGGGGACAGACTCTGGAAACACCATATATTTT. This sequence encodes CASSLGTDSGNTIYF. The V gene is TRBV5-4, the J gene TRBJ1-3; 7 nucleotides line up with TRBD1. CDR3 length equals 15 residues. Germline CDR1 and CDR2: SGHNT and YYREEE (reference sequence). The whole variable domain, filled in from reference TRBV5-4 and TRBJ1-3, reads ETGVTQSPTHLIKTRGQQVTLRCSSQSGHNTVSWYQQALGQGPQFIFQYYREEENGRGNFPPRFSGLQFPNYSSELNVNALELDDSALYLCASSLGTDSGNTIYFGEGSWLTVV.

This clonotype came up many times. The chain combines TRBV28 with TRBJ1-6; D is ambiguous. In germline, CDR1 is MDHEN, CDR2 SYDVKM. This CDR3 contains 13 residues. The V and J ends lost 2 bases and 6 bases respectively, with 5 bases between them. In nucleotides, the CDR3 is TGTGCCAGCAGTTTAAGCACTAATTCACCCCTCCACTTT. It specifies CASSLSTNSPLHF.

This clonotype was observed at least ten times. This chain links TRBV7-9 with TRBJ2-7; 9 bases agree with TRBD1. This CDR3 comprises 18 residues. Germline V gene sequence: CDR1 SEHNR, CDR2 FQNEAQ (reference sequence). The J segment lost 0 bases and the V segment lost 5 bases, leaving 14 bases of the junction unmatched. CDR3 bases: TGTGCCAGCAGCCTAGTTGGACAGGGGACGAGGAGCTCCTACGAGCAGTACTTC. The encoded protein is CASSLVGQGTRSSYEQYF. Variable domain in full (rest from reference TRBV7-9 and TRBJ2-7): DTGVSQNPRHKITKRGQNVTFRCDPISEHNRLYWYRQTLGQGPEFLTYFQNEAQLEKSRLLSDRFSAERPKGSFSTLEIQRTEQGDSAMYLCASSLVGQGTRSSYEQYFGPGTRLTVT.

This clonotype showed up many times. V is TRBV5-1 and J is TRBJ2-1, with D maybe TRBD2 (6 bases). The germline gives CDR1 SGHRS, CDR2 YFSETQ. The CDR3 spans 16 residues. V gave up 0 bases and J gave up 1 base, with 11 bases separating them. The CDR3 DNA reads TGCGCCAGCAGCTTGGCAGCGGGTTCGTCCTACAATGAGCAGTTCTTC. Translating it yields CASSLAAGSSYNEQFF. The complete variable domain, with remaining parts taken from reference TRBV5-1 and TRBJ2-1, reads KAGVTQTPRYLIKTRGQQVTLSCSPISGHRSVSWYQQTPGQGLQFLFEYFSETQRNKGNFPGRFSGRQFSNSRSEMNVSTLELGDSALYLCASSLAAGSSYNEQFFGPGTRLTVL.